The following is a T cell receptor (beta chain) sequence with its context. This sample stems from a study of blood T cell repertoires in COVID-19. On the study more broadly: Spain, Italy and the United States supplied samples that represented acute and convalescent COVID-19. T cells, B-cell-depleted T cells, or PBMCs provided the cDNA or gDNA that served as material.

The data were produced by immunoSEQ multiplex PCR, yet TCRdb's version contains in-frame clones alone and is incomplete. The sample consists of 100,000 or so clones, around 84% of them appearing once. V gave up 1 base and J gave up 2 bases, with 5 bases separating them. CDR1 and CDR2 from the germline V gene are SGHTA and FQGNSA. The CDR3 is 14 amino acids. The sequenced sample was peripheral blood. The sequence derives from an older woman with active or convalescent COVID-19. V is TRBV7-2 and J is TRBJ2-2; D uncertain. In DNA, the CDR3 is TGTGCCAGCAGCTTAGGGCTCAACACCGGGGAGCTGTTTTTT. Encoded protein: CASSLGLNTGELFF.